This T cell receptor beta chain was identified in a study of T cell responses to AZD1222 COVID-19 vaccine. Sequencing used immunoSEQ multiplex PCR; TCRdb keeps in-frame clones, though not all of them. Among 98,000 or so clones listed, approximately 89% were seen once. This clone was found a few times. Germline assignment: CDR1 SGHRS and CDR2 YFSETQ. The V gene lost 4 bases and the J gene lost 1 base, with 15 bases spanning the gap. There are 17 residues in the CDR3. The TCR was taken from an adult in good health. This sample comprised peripheral blood, obtained on day 0 of MenACWY control vaccination. The chain uses TRBV5-1 and TRBJ2-6, with D perhaps TRBD1 (6 bases). The CDR3 DNA is TGCGCCAGCAGCCCCGGGACAAAGTATTCTGGGGCCAACGTCCTGACTTTC. Translating it yields CASSPGTKYSGANVLTF.